This is a list of T cell receptor beta chains from one sample in a study of T cells in Graves' hyperthyroidism and ophthalmopathy. One entry per CDR3 protein, called by TCRdb with MiXCR from the multiplex PCR reads. The sample records fewer than 600,000 distinct CDR3 sequences, 13% to 15% being singletons. The sequenced material came from blood. All receptors derive from a woman aged 18-29 years with Graves' hyperthyroidism. Each CDR3 is given with its conserved first and last residue. Fields, in order: CDR3 length, V gene, D gene, J gene, clone size, CDR3 DNA, CDR3 protein. A D gene is named only where the DNA matches it firmly. For some rows the clone size is stated as once, few or many, or as a class when expanded; others skip it.

16,TRBV6-6,-,TRBJ2-2,many,TGTGCCAGCAGTTACTCTATGACAGTTAACACCGGGGAGCTGTTTTTT,CASSYSMTVNTGELFF
15,TRBV5-1,TRBD1,TRBJ1-1,many,TGCGCCAGCAGCTTCCCACCCCAGGGGGACACTGAAGCTTTCTTT,CASSFPPQGDTEAFF
17,TRBV20-1,TRBD2,TRBJ2-5,many,TGCAGTGCTAGAGACACCTTTGGACTAGCGGGAACAGAGACCCAGTACTTC,CSARDTFGLAGTETQYF
12,TRBV20-1,-,TRBJ2-3,-,TGCAGTGTGGGACGTGGAACAGATACGCAGTATTTT,CSVGRGTDTQYF
13,TRBV12-3/TRBV12-4,-,TRBJ1-1,many,TGTGCCAGCAGTTTCCATACAAACACTGAAGCTTTCTTT,CASSFHTNTEAFF
17,TRBV19,-,TRBJ2-6,many,TGTGCCAGTAGTATAACGCAGGGTCTCTCTGGGGCCAACGTCCTGACTTTC,CASSITQGLSGANVLTF
14,TRBV5-1,-,TRBJ1-1,few,TGCGCCAGCAGCCCCGGCGGACTTAACACTGAAGCTCTCTTT,CASSPGGLNTEALF
14,TRBV3-1,-,TRBJ2-2,few,TGTGCCAGCAGCCAAGATGGGGCCACCGGGGAGCTGTTTTTT,CASSQDGATGELFF
15,TRBV7-2,-,TRBJ2-4,many,TGTGCCAGCAGCTTACCCCCAGGAGGCCTAAACATTCAGTACTTC,CASSLPPGGLNIQYF
19,TRBV20-1,TRBD2,TRBJ2-3,few,TGCAGTGCTTCAGGATCCGGGACTAGCGGAGTGATTGCCACAGATACGCAGTATTTT,CSASGSGTSGVIATDTQYF
13,TRBV2,-,TRBJ1-1,many,TGTGCCAGCAGCAATGAGGTCCTCACTGAAGCTTTCTTT,CASSNEVLTEAFF
14,TRBV11-3,-,TRBJ1-2,many,TGTGCCAGCTCCGGGGGGGCCTCCAGGGGTGGCTACACCTTC,CASSGGASRGGYTF
14,TRBV30,-,TRBJ1-5,-,TGTGCCTGGAGTGTTGGTTTGGGGAGTCAGCCCCAGCATTTT,CAWSVGLGSQPQHF
9,TRBV18,-,TRBJ2-5,few,TGTGCCAGCTGGAGAGAGCAGTACTTC,CASWREQYF
15,TRBV20-1,TRBD2,TRBJ2-1,many,TGCAGTGCTAACGCGGGGGCGGGAGGAGCGGATGAGCAGTTCTTC,CSANAGAGGADEQFF
18,TRBV7-9,TRBD2,TRBJ2-2,-,TGTGCCAGCAGCCATAGTGGGACTAGCGGGAGTCGGACCGGGGAGCTGTTTTTT,CASSHSGTSGSRTGELFF
15,TRBV11-2,TRBD1,TRBJ2-1,many,TGTGCCAGCAGCTCGGGACAGGGGCGGTGGAATGAGCAGTTCTTC,CASSSGQGRWNEQFF
14,TRBV7-3,-,TRBJ2-1,-,TGTGCCAGCAGCTTAACCGGCAAACACAATGAGCAGTTCTTC,CASSLTGKHNEQFF
17,TRBV5-6,TRBD2,TRBJ2-1,few,TGTGCCAGCAGCGCGGGACTAGCGGGAGTATCCTACAATGAGCAGTTCTTC,CASSAGLAGVSYNEQFF
14,TRBV19,-,TRBJ1-5,many,TGTGCCAGTAGTATCAATGGTGGAGATCAGCCCCAGCATTTT,CASSINGGDQPQHF
14,TRBV27,-,TRBJ1-1,-,TGTGCCAGCAGTTCAACAGGCAAGAACACTGAAGCTTTCTTT,CASSSTGKNTEAFF
12,TRBV30,-,TRBJ2-3,many,TGTGCCTGGAGTGTTTCCACAGATACGCAGTATTTT,CAWSVSTDTQYF
15,TRBV3-1,-,TRBJ1-2,few,TGTGCCAGCAGCCCCCTGTGGCACCCGGGTCATGGCTACACCTTC,CASSPLWHPGHGYTF
14,TRBV18,-,TRBJ1-1,many,TGTGCCAGCTCACACACAGCGCTGAACACTGAAGCTTTCTTT,CASSHTALNTEAFF
15,TRBV20-1,TRBD1,TRBJ2-5,many,TGCAGTGCTAGCGCCCCGAACAGGGGGCGAGAGCCCCAGTACTTC,CSASAPNRGREPQYF
14,TRBV12-3/TRBV12-4,-,TRBJ2-1,-,TGTGGCAGCAATTTGATGGACGCCTACAATGAGCAGTTCTTC,CGSNLMDAYNEQFF
14,TRBV7-9,-,TRBJ1-2,many,TGTGCCAGCAGCTTAGGGCAGGGGATGGGTGGCTACACCTTC,CASSLGQGMGGYTF
13,TRBV30,-,TRBJ1-1,many,TGTGCCTGGAGTCCGGACCGGAACACTGAAGCTTTCTTT,CAWSPDRNTEAFF
16,TRBV6-5,-,TRBJ1-6,many,TGTGCCAGCAGTTACAGCCCCAACCGGGTTAATTCACCCCTCCACTTT,CASSYSPNRVNSPLHF
18,TRBV6-1,TRBD1,TRBJ2-1,few,TGTGCCAGCAGCGAGGGGGACAGGGTACGGAGCTCCTACAATGAGCAGTTCTTC,CASSEGDRVRSSYNEQFF
15,TRBV6-5,TRBD1,TRBJ1-6,-,TGTGCCAGCATTTCGGGACAGGGGGTAAATTCACCCCTCCACTTT,CASISGQGVNSPLHF
18,TRBV3-1,-,TRBJ2-1,-,TGTGCCAGCGGCCAAGAGGGGACCGCCCTCCTAGCCATAAATGAGCAGTTCTTC,CASGQEGTALLAINEQFF
14,TRBV20-1,-,TRBJ1-4,many,TGCAGTGCTAGCCCCGGGCAGGGAGGTGAAAAACTGTTTTTT,CSASPGQGGEKLFF
14,TRBV13,-,TRBJ2-7,many,TGTGCCAGCAGCCCCAGGGATCATTCCTACGAGCAGTACTTC,CASSPRDHSYEQYF
17,TRBV5-8,TRBD1,TRBJ2-7,-,TGTGCCAGCAGCGGGTCAGGGGGATACATACGGATGGACGAGCAGTACTTC,CASSGSGGYIRMDEQYF
15,TRBV12-5,-,TRBJ1-1,many,TGTGCTAGTGGTTTGGAGGACAGATTGAACACTGAAGCTTTCTTT,CASGLEDRLNTEAFF